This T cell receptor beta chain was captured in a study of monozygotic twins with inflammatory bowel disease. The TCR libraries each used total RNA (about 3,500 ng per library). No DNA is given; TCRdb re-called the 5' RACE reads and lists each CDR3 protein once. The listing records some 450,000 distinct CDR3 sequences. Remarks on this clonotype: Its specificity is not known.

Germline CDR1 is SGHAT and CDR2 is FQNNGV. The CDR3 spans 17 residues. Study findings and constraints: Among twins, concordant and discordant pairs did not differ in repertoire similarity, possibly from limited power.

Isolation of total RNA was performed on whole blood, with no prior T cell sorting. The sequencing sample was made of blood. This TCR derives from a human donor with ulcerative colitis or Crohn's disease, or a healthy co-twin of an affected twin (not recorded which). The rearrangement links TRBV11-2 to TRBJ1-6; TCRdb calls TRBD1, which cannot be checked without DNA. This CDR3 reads CASSLTDRGGSNSPLHF.